This TCR beta chain came from a study of cytomegalovirus exposure and HLA in healthy donors. The PCR was carried out with 60 Vbeta primers and 13 Jbeta primers. Method: immunoSEQ multiplex PCR; TCRdb's copy keeps in-frame clones and lacks some. Of 190,000 or so clones in the sample, 80% were seen once. CDR1 is SGHVS and CDR2 is FNYEAQ in the germline V gene. The CDR3 sequence is 14 residues long. V lost 2 bases and J lost 4, with 12 bases in between. The V and J genes are TRBV7-6 and TRBJ2-7; D possibly corresponds to TRBD2 (6 bases). The clonotype comes from a boy aged 5-17 years in good health and CMV-seronegative. The sample was PBMCs. The CDR3 here is CASSLLASAYEQYF. The DNA of the CDR3 is TGTGCCAGCAGCTTATTGGCTAGCGCTTACGAGCAGTACTTC.